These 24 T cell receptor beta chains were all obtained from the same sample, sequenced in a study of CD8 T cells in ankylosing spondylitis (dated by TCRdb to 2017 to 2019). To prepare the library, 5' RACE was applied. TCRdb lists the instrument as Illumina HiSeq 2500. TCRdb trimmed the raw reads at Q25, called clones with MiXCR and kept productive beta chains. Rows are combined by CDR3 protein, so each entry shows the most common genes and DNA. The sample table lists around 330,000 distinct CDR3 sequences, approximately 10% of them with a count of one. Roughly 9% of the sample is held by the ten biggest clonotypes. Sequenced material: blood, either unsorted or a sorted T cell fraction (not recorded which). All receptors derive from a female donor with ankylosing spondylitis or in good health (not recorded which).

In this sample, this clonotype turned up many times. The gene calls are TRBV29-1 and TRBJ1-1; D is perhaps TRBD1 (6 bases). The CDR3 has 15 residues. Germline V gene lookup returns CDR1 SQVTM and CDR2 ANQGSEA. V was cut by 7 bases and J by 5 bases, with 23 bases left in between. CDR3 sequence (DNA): TGCAGCGCCCCGTGGGGGGGGGCCTTGGGGACTGAAGCTTTCTTT. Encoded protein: CSAPWGGALGTEAFF.

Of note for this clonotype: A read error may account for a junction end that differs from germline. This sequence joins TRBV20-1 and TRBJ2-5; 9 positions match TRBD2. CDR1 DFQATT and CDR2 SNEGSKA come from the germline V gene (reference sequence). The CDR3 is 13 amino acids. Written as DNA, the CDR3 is TGCAGTGCTCCTCTAGCGGGAAAAGAGACCCAGTGCTTC. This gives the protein CSAPLAGKETQCF.

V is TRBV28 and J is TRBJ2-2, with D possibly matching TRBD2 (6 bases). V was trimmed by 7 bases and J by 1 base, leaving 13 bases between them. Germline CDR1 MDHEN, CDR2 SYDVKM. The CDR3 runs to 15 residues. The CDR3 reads CASTFGTLNTGELFF. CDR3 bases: TGTGCCAGCACCTTCGGGACTCTGAACACCGGGGAGCTGTTTTTT.

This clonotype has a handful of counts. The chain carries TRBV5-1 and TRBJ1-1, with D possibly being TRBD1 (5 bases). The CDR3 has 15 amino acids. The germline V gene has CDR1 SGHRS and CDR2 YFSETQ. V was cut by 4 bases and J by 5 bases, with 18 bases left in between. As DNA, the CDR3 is TGCGCCAGCAGCCCCCGGGGGGGAGTAGGGACTGAAGCTTTCTTT. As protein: CASSPRGGVGTEAFF. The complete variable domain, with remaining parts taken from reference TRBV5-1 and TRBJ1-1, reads KAGVTQTPRYLIKTRGQQVTLSCSPISGHRSVSWYQQTPGQGLQFLFEYFSETQRNKGNFPGRFSGRQFSNSRSEMNVSTLELGDSALYLCASSPRGGVGTEAFFGQGTRLTVV.

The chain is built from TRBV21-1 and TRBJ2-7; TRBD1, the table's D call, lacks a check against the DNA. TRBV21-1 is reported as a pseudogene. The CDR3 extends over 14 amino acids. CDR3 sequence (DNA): TGTGCTAGGACTGGGACAGAGAGCTCCTACGAGCAGTACTTC. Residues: CARTGTESSYEQYF.

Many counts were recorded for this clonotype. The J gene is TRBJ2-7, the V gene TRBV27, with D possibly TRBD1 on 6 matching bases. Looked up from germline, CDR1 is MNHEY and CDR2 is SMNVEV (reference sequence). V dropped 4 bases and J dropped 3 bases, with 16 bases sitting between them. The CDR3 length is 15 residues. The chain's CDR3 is CASSSPQTGYYEQYF. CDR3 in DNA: TGTGCCAGCAGTTCCCCCCAGACAGGATACTACGAGCAGTACTTC.

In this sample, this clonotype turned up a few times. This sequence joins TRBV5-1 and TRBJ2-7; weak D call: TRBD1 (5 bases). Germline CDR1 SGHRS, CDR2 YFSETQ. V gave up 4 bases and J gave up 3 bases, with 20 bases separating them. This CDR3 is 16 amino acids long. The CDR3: CASSPRTPPQGYEQYF. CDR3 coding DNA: TGCGCCAGCAGCCCTCGGACACCACCTCAAGGCTACGAGCAGTACTTC.

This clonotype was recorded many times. Here the CDR3 reads CASTARGISNQPQHF. The CDR3 bases are TGTGCCAGCACGGCCAGGGGGATAAGCAATCAGCCCCAGCATTTT. V and J are TRBV2 and TRBJ1-5, with 7 bases lining up with TRBD1. Trimming took 7 bases from V and 1 from J; bases not matched to a gene: 7. This CDR3 has 15 amino acids. The germline V gene encodes CDR1 SNHLY and CDR2 FYNNEI.

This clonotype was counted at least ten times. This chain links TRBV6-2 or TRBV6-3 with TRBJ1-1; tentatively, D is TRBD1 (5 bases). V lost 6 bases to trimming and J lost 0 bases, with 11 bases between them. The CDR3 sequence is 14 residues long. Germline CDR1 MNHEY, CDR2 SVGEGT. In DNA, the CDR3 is TGTGCCAGCAGACAGGAGATCATGAACACTGAAGCTTTCTTT. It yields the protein CASRQEIMNTEAFF.

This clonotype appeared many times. The CDR3 spells CSAREGRREKLFF. The DNA for the CDR3 is TGCAGTGCTAGAGAGGGAAGGCGTGAAAAACTGTTTTTT. The chain carries TRBV20-1 and TRBJ1-4, with unresolved D. Trimming shortened V by 0 bases and J by 7 bases, and 9 bases separated the two germline ends. Germline V CDR1 and CDR2: DFQATT, SNEGSKA (reference sequence). The CDR3 is made up of 13 amino acids.

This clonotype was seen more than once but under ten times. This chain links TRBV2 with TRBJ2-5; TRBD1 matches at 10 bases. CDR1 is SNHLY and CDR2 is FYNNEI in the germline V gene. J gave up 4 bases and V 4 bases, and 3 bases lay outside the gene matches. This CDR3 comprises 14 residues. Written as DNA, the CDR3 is TGTGCCAGCAGTGGGGACAGGGGAGTAGAGACCCAGTACTTC. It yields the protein CASSGDRGVETQYF.

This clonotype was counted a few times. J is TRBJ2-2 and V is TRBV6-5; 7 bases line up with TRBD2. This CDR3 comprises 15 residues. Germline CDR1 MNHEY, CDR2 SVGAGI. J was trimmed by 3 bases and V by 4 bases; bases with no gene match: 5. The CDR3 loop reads CASSSNRGDTGELFF. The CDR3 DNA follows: TGTGCCAGCAGTTCTAACCGGGGGGACACCGGGGAGCTGTTTTTT.

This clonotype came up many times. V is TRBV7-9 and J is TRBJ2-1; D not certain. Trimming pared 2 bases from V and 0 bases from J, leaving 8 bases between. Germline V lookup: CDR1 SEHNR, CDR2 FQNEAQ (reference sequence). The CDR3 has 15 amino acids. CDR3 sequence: CASSLQLSSYNEQFF. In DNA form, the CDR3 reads TGTGCCAGCAGCTTACAGTTGAGCTCCTACAATGAGCAGTTCTTC.

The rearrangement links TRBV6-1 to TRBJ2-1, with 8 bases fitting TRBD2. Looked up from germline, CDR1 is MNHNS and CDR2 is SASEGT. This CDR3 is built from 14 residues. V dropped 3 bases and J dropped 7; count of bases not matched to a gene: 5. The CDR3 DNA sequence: TGTGCCAGCAGTGACGGGGGGGCCAAAAATGAGCAGTTCTTC. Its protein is CASSDGGAKNEQFF.

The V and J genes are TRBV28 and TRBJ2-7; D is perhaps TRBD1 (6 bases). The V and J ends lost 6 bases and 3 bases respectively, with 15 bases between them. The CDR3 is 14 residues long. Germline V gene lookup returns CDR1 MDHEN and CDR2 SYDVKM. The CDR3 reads CASSPLGQSYEQYF. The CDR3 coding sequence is TGTGCCAGCAGCCCCCTGGGACAAAGCTACGAGCAGTACTTC. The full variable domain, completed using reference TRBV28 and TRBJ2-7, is DVKVTQSSRYLVKRTGEKVFLECVQDMDHENMFWYRQDPGLGLRLIYFSYDVKMKEKGDIPEGYSVSREKKERFSLILESASTNQTSMYLCASSPLGQSYEQYFGPGTRLTVT.

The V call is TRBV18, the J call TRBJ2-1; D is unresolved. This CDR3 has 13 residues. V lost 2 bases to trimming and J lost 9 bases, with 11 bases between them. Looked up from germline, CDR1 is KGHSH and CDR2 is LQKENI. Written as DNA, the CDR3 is TGTGCCAGCTCACCAAACGACATTGGTGAGCAGTTCTTC. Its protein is CASSPNDIGEQFF. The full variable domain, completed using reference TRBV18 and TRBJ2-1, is NAGVMQNPRHLVRRRGQEARLRCSPMKGHSHVYWYRQLPEEGLKFMVYLQKENIIDESGMPKERFSAEFPKEGPSILRIQQVVRGDSAAYFCASSPNDIGEQFFGPGTRLTVL.

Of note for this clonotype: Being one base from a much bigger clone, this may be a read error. CDR3 protein: CACSVALSYNEQFF. CDR3 bases: TGTGCCTGCAGCGTAGCACTATCATACAATGAGCAGTTCTTC. This chain connects TRBV9 to TRBJ2-1; the D is unclear. Germline CDR1 reads SGDLS; CDR2 reads YYNGEE. This CDR3 spans 14 amino acids. Full variable domain (remainder filled in from reference TRBV9 and TRBJ2-1): DSGVTQTPKHLITATGQRVTLRCSPRSGDLSVYWYQQSLDQGLQFLIQYYNGEERAKGNILERFSAQQFPDLHSELNLSSLELGDSALYFCACSVALSYNEQFFGPGTRLTVL.

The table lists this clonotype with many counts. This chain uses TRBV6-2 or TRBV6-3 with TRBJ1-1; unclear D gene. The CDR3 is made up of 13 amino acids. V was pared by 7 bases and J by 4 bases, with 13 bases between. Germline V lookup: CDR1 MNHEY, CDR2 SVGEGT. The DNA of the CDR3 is TGTGCCAGCACCCCGCGGGGAGTCACTGAAGCTTTCTTT. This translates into CASTPRGVTEAFF.

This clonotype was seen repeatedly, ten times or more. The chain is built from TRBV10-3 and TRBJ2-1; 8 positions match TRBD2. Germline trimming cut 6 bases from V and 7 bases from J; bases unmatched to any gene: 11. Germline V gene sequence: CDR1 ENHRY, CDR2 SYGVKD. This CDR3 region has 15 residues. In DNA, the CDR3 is TGTGCCATCAGCTCTGGGCCAACGGGGGGGAATGAGCAGTTCTTC. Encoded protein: CAISSGPTGGNEQFF.

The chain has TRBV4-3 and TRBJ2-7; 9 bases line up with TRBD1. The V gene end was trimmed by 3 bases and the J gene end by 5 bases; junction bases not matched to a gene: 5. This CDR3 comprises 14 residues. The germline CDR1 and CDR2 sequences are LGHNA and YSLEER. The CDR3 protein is CASSHGQGFDEQYF. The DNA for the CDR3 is TGCGCCAGCAGCCACGGACAGGGGTTCGACGAGCAGTACTTC.

Written as DNA, the CDR3 is TGTGCCAGCAGTTCCGGGACAGGGTACTTTCAGCCCCAGCATTTT. Translating gives CASSSGTGYFQPQHF. The chain is built from TRBV28 and TRBJ1-5; 9 positions match TRBD1. V gave up 4 bases and J gave up 6 bases; unmatched junction bases: 7. The CDR3 is made up of 15 amino acids. CDR1 and CDR2 from the germline V gene are MDHEN and SYDVKM. Complete variable domain (other parts from reference TRBV28 and TRBJ1-5): DVKVTQSSRYLVKRTGEKVFLECVQDMDHENMFWYRQDPGLGLRLIYFSYDVKMKEKGDIPEGYSVSREKKERFSLILESASTNQTSMYLCASSSGTGYFQPQHFGDGTRLSIL.

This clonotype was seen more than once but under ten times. The DNA of the CDR3 is TGTGCAACCCAAGGGGAGAGCTCCTACGAGCAGTACTTC. Protein product: CATQGESSYEQYF. The chain is built from TRBV10-3 and TRBJ2-7; D may match TRBD1 or TRBD2 (5 bases each). The CDR3 loop spans 13 amino acids. Germline assignment: CDR1 ENHRY and CDR2 SYGVKD.

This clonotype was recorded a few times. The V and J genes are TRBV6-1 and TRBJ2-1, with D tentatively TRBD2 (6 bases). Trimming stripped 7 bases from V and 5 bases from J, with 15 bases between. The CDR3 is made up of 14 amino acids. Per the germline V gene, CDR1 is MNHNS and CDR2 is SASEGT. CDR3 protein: CASKSGDGNNEQFF. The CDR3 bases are TGTGCCAGCAAGTCGGGAGATGGTAACAATGAGCAGTTCTTC.

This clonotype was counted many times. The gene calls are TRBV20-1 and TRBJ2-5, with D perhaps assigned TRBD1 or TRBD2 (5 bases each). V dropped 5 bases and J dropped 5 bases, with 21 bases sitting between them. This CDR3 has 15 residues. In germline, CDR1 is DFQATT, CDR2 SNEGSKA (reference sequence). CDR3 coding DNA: TGCAGTGCTTCCCCTGAGAGGGGATCTTGGGAGACCCAGTACTTC. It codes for CSASPERGSWETQYF.